A single sample gave rise to the 8 T cell receptor beta chains below, sequenced in a study of cytomegalovirus exposure and HLA in healthy donors. PCR employed 60 Vbeta and 13 Jbeta primers. The protocol was immunoSEQ multiplex PCR, while the TCRdb copy is restricted to in-frame clones and leaves out a portion. Of about 160,000 clones listed, around 75% were seen once; the top ten hold approximately 3.1%. The sequencing sample was made of PBMCs. All receptors derive from a woman in her fifties or sixties in good health and CMV-seropositive.

DNA of the CDR3: TGTGCCAGCGGGGGGGACTACGAGCAGTACTTC. Amino acid sequence: CASGGDYEQYF. This chain connects TRBV2 to TRBJ2-7, with TRBD2 matching 7 bases. V trimming: 8 bases; J trimming: 3 bases; junction bases outside the gene matches: 1. CDR3 size: 11 residues. Germline values: CDR1 SNHLY, CDR2 FYNNEI.

The chain joins TRBV11-2 to TRBJ2-7, with 8 bases lining up with TRBD1. CDR1 and CDR2 from the germline V gene are SGHAT and FQNNGV. V lost 0 bases, J lost 4 bases, and 5 bases stayed unmatched. This CDR3 has 15 amino acids. For the CDR3, the DNA is TGTGCCAGCAGCTTAGATGGGACAGGCCTGTACGAGCAGTACTTC. Amino acids: CASSLDGTGLYEQYF.

Of note for this clone: A read error may produce the germline difference seen at one junction end. The chain joins TRBV13 to TRBJ1-2; 8 bases fit TRBD1. Germline V lookup: CDR1 PRHDT, CDR2 FYEKMQ (reference sequence). The CDR3 extends over 14 amino acids. CDR3 nucleotides: TGTGCCAGTAGCTTAGGCGCGGACAGGGAAGGCTACACCTTC. Its protein is CASSLGADREGYTF.

The chain is built from TRBV11-2 and TRBJ2-5; weak D call: TRBD2 (6 bases). This CDR3 contains 16 residues. V gave up 1 base and J gave up 4 bases, with 16 bases separating them. Germline lookup yields CDR1 SGHAT and CDR2 FQNNGV. The chain's CDR3 is CASSLAGRGGLETQYF. The CDR3 DNA reads TGTGCCAGCAGCTTAGCTGGCCGGGGAGGTTTAGAGACCCAGTACTTC.

This clone occurred a few times. V is TRBV6-6 and J is TRBJ1-1; 7 nucleotides align to TRBD1. The length of the CDR3 is 14 residues. CDR1 MNHNY and CDR2 SVGAGI come from the germline V gene (reference sequence). The V gene end was trimmed by 6 bases and the J gene end by 2 bases; junction bases not matched to a gene: 6. DNA of the CDR3: TGTGCCAGCAGGACGACAGGGAGTAACACTGAAGCTTTCTTT. Protein sequence: CASRTTGSNTEAFF.

The chain carries TRBV10-3 and TRBJ1-6; 9 bases agree with TRBD1. The CDR3 has 17 residues. J gave up 8 bases and V 6 bases, and 14 bases lay outside the gene matches. CDR1 ENHRY and CDR2 SYGVKD come from the germline V gene. The CDR3 bases are TGTGCCATCAGGACTACTACTTCGGGACAGGGTTATTCACCCCTCCACTTT. Amino acids: CAIRTTTSGQGYSPLHF.

V is TRBV6-6 and J is TRBJ2-7; TRBD2 matches 8 bases. This CDR3 is built from 14 residues. From germline, CDR1 is MNHNY and CDR2 SVGAGI (reference sequence). J gave up 2 bases and V 6 bases, and 6 bases lay outside the gene matches. The CDR3 DNA reads TGTGCCAGCAGCGCAACTAGCGGCCCCTACGAGCAGTACTTC. This translates into CASSATSGPYEQYF.

This clone came up a few times. The rearrangement joins TRBV19 to TRBJ1-2; tentative D call: TRBD1 (6 bases). Per germline, CDR1 LNHDA and CDR2 SQIVND (reference sequence). V dropped 4 bases and J dropped 4 bases, with 10 bases sitting between them. The CDR3 loop spans 13 amino acids. The chain's CDR3 is CASSTWTVYGYTF. CDR3 DNA sequence: TGTGCCAGTAGTACGTGGACAGTCTATGGCTACACCTTC.